These T cell receptor beta chains were read from a single sample in a study of human CD8 memory T cell subsets. After re-calling the 5' RACE reads, TCRdb lists one entry per CDR3 protein, DNA absent. This sample's clone table lists 6,200 or so distinct CDR3 sequences. The sequencing sample was made of CD8+ stem-like memory T cells (TSCM and TCM) sorted from PBMCs. The receptors were sampled from a human donor in good health. CDR3s include the opening cysteine and the closing phenylalanine or tryptophan. Clone size, where shown, is once, few, many, or a class for clones that have expanded.

J gene: TRBJ2-1
V gene: TRBV11-2
clone size: NA
CDR3 protein: CASSSSGNRNEQFF

J gene: TRBJ2-3
V gene: TRBV12-3/TRBV12-4
clone size: NA
CDR3 protein: CASSLGQGGTDTQYF

J gene: TRBJ2-1
V gene: TRBV5-1
clone size: NA
CDR3 protein: CASSDRTSGRPWYNEQFF

J gene: TRBJ1-2
V gene: TRBV7-9
clone size: NA
CDR3 protein: CASSRDRENYGYTF

J gene: TRBJ2-7
V gene: TRBV12-3/TRBV12-4
clone size: NA
CDR3 protein: CASSLGRGGNEQYF

J gene: TRBJ2-7
V gene: TRBV6-2/TRBV6-3
clone size: NA
CDR3 protein: CASSPTGDIYEQYF

J gene: TRBJ2-1
V gene: TRBV7-2
clone size: NA
CDR3 protein: CASSSGVDLLVERFF

J gene: TRBJ2-1
V gene: TRBV6-4
clone size: NA
CDR3 protein: CASSDVAGEAGEQFF

J gene: TRBJ2-7
V gene: TRBV12-3/TRBV12-4
clone size: medium-sized
CDR3 protein: CASSLGTGFYEQYF

J gene: TRBJ2-3
V gene: TRBV20-1
clone size: NA
CDR3 protein: CSARPTGTSWTDTQYF

J gene: TRBJ2-5
V gene: TRBV28
clone size: NA
CDR3 protein: CASSTWTGRETQYF

J gene: TRBJ2-3
V gene: TRBV6-6
clone size: NA
CDR3 protein: CASSPLPGGSRADTQYF

J gene: TRBJ2-1
V gene: TRBV20-1
clone size: NA
CDR3 protein: CSAPRGDYNEQFF

J gene: TRBJ2-1
V gene: TRBV3-1
clone size: NA
CDR3 protein: CASSQYDNDNEQFF

J gene: TRBJ1-1
V gene: TRBV5-4
clone size: NA
CDR3 protein: CASSFGGLAGAFF

J gene: TRBJ2-2
V gene: TRBV7-9
clone size: NA
CDR3 protein: CASETGYGTGELFF

J gene: TRBJ2-2
V gene: TRBV12-3/TRBV12-4
clone size: medium-sized
CDR3 protein: CASSLPDRAPTGELFF

J gene: TRBJ1-1
V gene: TRBV5-1
clone size: NA
CDR3 protein: CASSLLGQGATEAFF

J gene: TRBJ2-7
V gene: TRBV6-1
clone size: NA
CDR3 protein: CASSEEAGGGQYEQYF

J gene: TRBJ2-7
V gene: TRBV11-2
clone size: NA
CDR3 protein: CASSPPTGIEQYF

J gene: TRBJ2-3
V gene: TRBV28
clone size: medium-sized
CDR3 protein: CASSLEAGGPREQYF

J gene: TRBJ1-3
V gene: TRBV15
clone size: NA
CDR3 protein: CATSKERAGNTIYF

J gene: TRBJ2-5
V gene: TRBV3-1
clone size: large
CDR3 protein: CASSQEEGRGQETQYF

J gene: TRBJ1-2
V gene: TRBV7-2
clone size: large
CDR3 protein: CASSWTTGSGYTF

J gene: TRBJ2-1
V gene: TRBV20-1
clone size: NA
CDR3 protein: CSARDLAGGAYNEQFF

J gene: TRBJ2-7
V gene: TRBV5-6
clone size: medium-sized
CDR3 protein: CASSLGLGEDEQYF

J gene: TRBJ1-1
V gene: TRBV12-3/TRBV12-4
clone size: large
CDR3 protein: CASSSYGTEAFF

J gene: TRBJ1-1
V gene: TRBV27
clone size: NA
CDR3 protein: CASSDGMNTEAFF

J gene: TRBJ2-7
V gene: TRBV10-2
clone size: NA
CDR3 protein: CASGGGSEGFGAYEQYF

J gene: TRBJ2-1
V gene: TRBV20-1
clone size: NA
CDR3 protein: CSAQDGQGDYNEQFF

J gene: TRBJ2-2
V gene: TRBV7-8
clone size: NA
CDR3 protein: CASSSSKTGELFF

J gene: TRBJ1-5
V gene: TRBV10-1
clone size: NA
CDR3 protein: CASSEGGSDQPQHF

J gene: TRBJ2-3
V gene: TRBV6-6
clone size: NA
CDR3 protein: CASSYSETSDTQYF

J gene: TRBJ2-7
V gene: TRBV20-1
clone size: NA
CDR3 protein: CSAREDRAIKNEQYF

J gene: TRBJ2-7
V gene: TRBV12-3/TRBV12-4
clone size: NA
CDR3 protein: CASRYRQGASEQYF

J gene: TRBJ2-2
V gene: TRBV29-1
clone size: medium-sized
CDR3 protein: CSVGGTGELFF

J gene: TRBJ1-2
V gene: TRBV30
clone size: NA
CDR3 protein: CAWSVSGTIANGYTF

J gene: TRBJ2-3
V gene: TRBV24-1
clone size: NA
CDR3 protein: CATSDPRGLTDTQYF